This record covers a single T cell receptor (beta chain). Antigen: not known. The sample is drawn from a study of PD-1 blockade in classical Hodgkin lymphoma. Notes on the study in general: CD4+ TCR diversity climbed significantly by C4D1, unlike CD8+ TCR diversity.

V was trimmed by 4 bases and J by 6 bases, leaving 10 bases between them. From germline, CDR1 is SGHRS and CDR2 YFSETQ. CDR3 length equals 12 residues. The assay was immunoSEQ multiplex PCR, and TCRdb's table has in-frame clones only and misses some. The table has about 110,000 clones, roughly 90% seen once. As to time point: cycle 4 day 1 (C4D1), after five to seven weeks of nivolumab. All trial patients relapsed after autologous stem cell transplantation. The chain is built from TRBV5-1 and TRBJ1-1, with a weak D call TRBD1 (6 bases). The input for sequencing was peripheral blood mononuclear cells (PBMCs), taken before the fourth cycle of nivolumab. The sequence was obtained from a human donor with classical Hodgkin lymphoma. CDR3 sequence: CASSPSGAEAFF. CDR3 nucleotide sequence: TGCGCCAGCAGCCCGTCAGGGGCTGAAGCTTTCTTT.